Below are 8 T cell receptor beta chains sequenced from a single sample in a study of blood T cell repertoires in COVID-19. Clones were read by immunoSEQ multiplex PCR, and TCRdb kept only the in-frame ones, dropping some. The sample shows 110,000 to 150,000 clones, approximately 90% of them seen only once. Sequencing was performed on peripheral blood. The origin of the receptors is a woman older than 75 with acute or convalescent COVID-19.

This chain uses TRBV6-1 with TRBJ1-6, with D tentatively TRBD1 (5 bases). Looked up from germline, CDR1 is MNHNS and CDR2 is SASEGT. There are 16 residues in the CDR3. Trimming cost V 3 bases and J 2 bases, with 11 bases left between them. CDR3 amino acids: CASSDRGRTYNSPLHF. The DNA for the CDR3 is TGTGCCAGCAGTGATCGGGGGAGAACCTATAATTCACCCCTCCACTTT.

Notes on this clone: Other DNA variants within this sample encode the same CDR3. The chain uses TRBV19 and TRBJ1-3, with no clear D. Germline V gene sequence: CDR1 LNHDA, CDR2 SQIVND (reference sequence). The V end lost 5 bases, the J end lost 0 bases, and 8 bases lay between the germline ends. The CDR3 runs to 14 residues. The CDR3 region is CASSRRDSGNTIYF. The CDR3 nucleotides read TGTGCCAGTAGTCGACGGGACTCTGGAAACACCATATATTTT.

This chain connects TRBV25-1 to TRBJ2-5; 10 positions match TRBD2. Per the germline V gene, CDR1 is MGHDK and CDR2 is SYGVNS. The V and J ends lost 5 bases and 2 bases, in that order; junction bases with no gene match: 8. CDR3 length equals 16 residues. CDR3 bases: TGTGCCAGCAGTCCTCAGAGAGCGGGGGGGCAAGAGACCCAGTACTTC. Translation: CASSPQRAGGQETQYF.

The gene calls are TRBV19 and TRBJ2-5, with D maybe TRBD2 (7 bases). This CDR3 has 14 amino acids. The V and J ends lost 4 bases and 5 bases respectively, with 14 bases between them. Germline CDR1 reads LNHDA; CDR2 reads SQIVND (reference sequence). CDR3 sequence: CASSKVAGAETQYF. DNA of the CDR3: TGTGCCAGTAGTAAGGTCGCGGGGGCCGAGACCCAGTACTTC.

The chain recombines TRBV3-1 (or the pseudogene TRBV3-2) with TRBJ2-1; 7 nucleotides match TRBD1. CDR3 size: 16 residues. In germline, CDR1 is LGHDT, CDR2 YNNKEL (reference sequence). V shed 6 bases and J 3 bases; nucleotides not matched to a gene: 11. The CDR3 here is CASSGPGTESYNEQFF. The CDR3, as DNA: TGTGCCAGCAGTGGCCCCGGGACAGAAAGCTACAATGAGCAGTTCTTC.

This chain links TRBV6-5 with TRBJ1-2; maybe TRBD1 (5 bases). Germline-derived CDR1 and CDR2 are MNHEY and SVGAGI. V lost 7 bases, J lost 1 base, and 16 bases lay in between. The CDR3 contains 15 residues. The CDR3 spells CASMGWGESNYGYTF. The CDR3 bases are TGTGCCAGCATGGGATGGGGGGAGAGTAACTATGGCTACACCTTC.

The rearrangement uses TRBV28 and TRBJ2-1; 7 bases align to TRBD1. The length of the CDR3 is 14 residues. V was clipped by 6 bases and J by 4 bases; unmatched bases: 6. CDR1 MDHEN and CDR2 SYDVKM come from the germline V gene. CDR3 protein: CASRLRGQYNEQFF. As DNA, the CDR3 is TGTGCCAGCAGGCTGAGGGGACAGTACAATGAGCAGTTCTTC.

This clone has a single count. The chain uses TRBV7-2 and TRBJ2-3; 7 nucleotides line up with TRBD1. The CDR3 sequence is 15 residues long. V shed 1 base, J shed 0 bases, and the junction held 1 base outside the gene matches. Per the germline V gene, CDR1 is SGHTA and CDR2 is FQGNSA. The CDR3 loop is CASSLVGQSTDTQYF. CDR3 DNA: TGTGCCAGCAGCTTAGTGGGACAGAGCACAGATACGCAGTATTTT.